This T cell receptor (beta chain) derives from a study of HIV-infected patients and healthy controls. General study points: The study did not determine the donors' HLA types.

Alpha and beta constant-region primers primed reverse transcription of around 0.5 ug RNA. Separate chain-specific third strand synthesis with multiplexing indices produced the alpha and beta libraries. A 12-nucleotide barcode per molecule came from two concatenated random hexamers added pre-amplification. TCRdb re-called the 5' RACE reads through MiXCR, storing one row per CDR3 protein. The profile shows about 15,000 distinct CDR3 sequences, around 6.7% of them singletons. This clonotype came up many times. Its specificity is unknown. V lost 3 bases and J 5 bases, leaving 5 bases between the germline ends. CDR1 DFQATT and CDR2 SNEGSKA come from the germline V gene (reference sequence). The CDR3 sequence is 10 residues long. Whole blood was used without fractionation, so all unsorted peripheral T cells were included.

The receptor's source is an adult in good health. Sequencing input: blood. This chain uses TRBV20-1 with TRBJ2-7; D remains ambiguous. In DNA, the CDR3 is TGCAGTGCTAGTCTAGACGAGCAGTACTTC. It encodes CSASLDEQYF.